Sequencing of this T cell receptor beta chain was carried out in a study of patients with pleural tuberculosis. In its sample, this clonotype was seen many times. The CDR3 has 15 residues. Germline assignment: CDR1 LGHDT and CDR2 YNNKEL (reference sequence). V was trimmed by 4 bases and J by 2 bases, leaving 14 bases between them. TCRdb re-analysed the reads in MiXCR, keeping a single row per CDR3 protein. There are around 30,000 distinct CDR3 sequences in the sample; 18% occur only once, and 3.5% lies in the top ten. The V gene is TRBV3-1, the J gene TRBJ1-2; D gene unclear. This TCR derives from a human donor with pleural tuberculosis. Material for sequencing was peripheral blood. The CDR3, as DNA: TGTGCCAGCAGCCCAGTCCCCGGCCGAAACTATGGCTACACCTTC. Its translation is CASSPVPGRNYGYTF.